Listed below are T cell receptor beta chains from one sample, sequenced in a study of blood T cell repertoires in COVID-19. Clones were read by immunoSEQ multiplex PCR, and TCRdb kept only the in-frame ones, dropping some. Among over 150,000 clones listed, about 88% were seen once. Material: peripheral blood. All receptors come from a woman aged 80 or over with COVID-19, enrolled during active disease. Each CDR3 is given with its conserved first and last residue. Fields, in order: J gene, D gene, clone size, V gene, CDR3 DNA, CDR3 protein. A D gene is named only where the DNA matches it firmly. Clone size is given for some rows only: seen once, a few or many times, or a class if the clone is expanded.

TRBJ1-3 | NA | once | TRBV6-5 | TGTGCCAGCGGCGACAGGATTTCTGGAAACACCATATATTTT | CASGDRISGNTIYF
TRBJ1-2 | NA | NA | TRBV10-3 | TGTGCCATCAGTCCCACAGGGTATGGCTACACCTTC | CAISPTGYGYTF
TRBJ1-5 | TRBD1 | few | TRBV11-2 | TGTGCCAGCAGCCACGGACAGGGTGGTCAGCCCCAGCATTTT | CASSHGQGGQPQHF
TRBJ2-1 | TRBD2 | NA | TRBV7-3 | TGTGCCAGCAGCTTACGGCGGATTAGCGGGGGGTCGAATGAGCAGTTCTTC | CASSLRRISGGSNEQFF
TRBJ2-5 | TRBD2 | few | TRBV25-1 | TGTGCCAGCAGTAGGACTAGCGGGAGGGTTGAGACCCAGTACTTC | CASSRTSGRVETQYF
TRBJ2-6 | NA | NA | TRBV14 | TGTGCCAGCGGGAGCTCTGGGGCCAACGTCCTGACTTTC | CASGSSGANVLTF
TRBJ2-1 | NA | NA | TRBV5-1 | TGCGCCAGCAGCTTGTCAGGGGCCTACAATGAGCAGTTCTTC | CASSLSGAYNEQFF
TRBJ1-6 | NA | NA | TRBV18 | TGTGCCAGCTCACCGGTGGGGAGGTCACCCCTCCACTTT | CASSPVGRSPLHF
TRBJ2-7 | TRBD1 | NA | TRBV6-2/TRBV6-3 | TGTGCCAGCAGTTACGCCGAACAGGGGGGCTACGAGCAGTACTTC | CASSYAEQGGYEQYF
TRBJ1-1 | TRBD1 | NA | TRBV11-2 | TGTGCCAGCAGCTTAGCCGGGACAGGTCCCCACTTCGGGACTGAAGCTTTCTTT | CASSLAGTGPHFGTEAFF
TRBJ2-3 | NA | NA | TRBV21-1 | TGTGCCAGCAGCAAAGCGACTGTCGATAGCACAGATACGCAGTATTTT | CASSKATVDSTDTQYF
TRBJ2-5 | NA | once | TRBV5-1 | TGCGCCAGCAGCTTGGGGACTGGAACTGAGGAGACCCAGTACTTC | CASSLGTGTEETQYF
TRBJ1-5 | TRBD1 | NA | TRBV28 | TGTGCCAGCAGTTTATACGGACAGGGCGATCAGCCCCAGCATTTT | CASSLYGQGDQPQHF
TRBJ2-3 | TRBD2 | NA | TRBV7-9 | TGTGCCAGCAGCACCTTAGCGGGAGCGACAGATACGCAGTATTTT | CASSTLAGATDTQYF
TRBJ2-2 | TRBD1 | NA | TRBV7-9 | TGTGCCAGCAGCACCGGGACAGAGGAGCTGTTTTTT | CASSTGTEELFF
TRBJ1-1 | NA | NA | TRBV6-1 | TGTGCCAGCAGTGACGGACTAGGTGGCACTGAAGCTTTCTTT | CASSDGLGGTEAFF
TRBJ2-7 | NA | NA | TRBV5-1 | TGCGCCAGCAGCTTGACGGGTGCGGCCTACGAGCAGTACTTC | CASSLTGAAYEQYF
TRBJ2-7 | NA | NA | TRBV7-8 | TGTGCCAGCAGCTTAGCGGACAGATCCGAGCAGTACTTC | CASSLADRSEQYF
TRBJ2-7 | NA | NA | TRBV9 | TGTGCCAGCAGCTACGACGGCGCCGAGGGCGAGCAGTACTTC | CASSYDGAEGEQYF
TRBJ1-3 | TRBD1 | NA | TRBV18 | TGTGCCAGCTCACCGATGACAGGGGCGAGCTCTGGAAACACCATATATTTT | CASSPMTGASSGNTIYF
TRBJ1-4 | TRBD1 | NA | TRBV2 | TGTGCCAGCCGCGGGACAGCAAATGAAAAACTGTTTTTT | CASRGTANEKLFF
TRBJ1-2 | NA | NA | TRBV5-4 | TGTGCCAGCAGCTTGGAGGCAGGGGATTATGGCTACACCTTC | CASSLEAGDYGYTF
TRBJ2-7 | NA | once | TRBV7-2 | TGTGCCAGCAGCTTAGGACCTTCAGGAGAGCAGTACTTC | CASSLGPSGEQYF
TRBJ2-1 | TRBD2 | NA | TRBV19 | TGTGCCAGTAGACAACTAGCGGGATTCTCCAATGAGCAGTTCTTC | CASRQLAGFSNEQFF
TRBJ2-2 | NA | NA | TRBV11-2 | TGTGCCAGCAGCTTAGACGGCACCGGGGAGCTGTTTTTT | CASSLDGTGELFF
TRBJ1-1 | NA | few | TRBV7-9 | TGTGCCAGCAGCTCGATAGACAGCATGAACACTGAAGCTTTCTTT | CASSSIDSMNTEAFF
TRBJ2-7 | NA | few | TRBV5-4 | TGTGCCAGCAGCTCGCGTTTGGGACAATACGAGCAGTACTTC | CASSSRLGQYEQYF
TRBJ2-7 | TRBD1 | NA | TRBV18 | TGTGCCAGCTCACGGGGACAGGGGTCCTACGAGCAGTACTTC | CASSRGQGSYEQYF
TRBJ2-1 | TRBD2 | NA | TRBV11-2 | TGTGCCAGCAGCTTAGTGCCTGTAGGCGGGGAGGGGAATGAGCAGTTCTTC | CASSLVPVGGEGNEQFF
TRBJ1-2 | TRBD1 | NA | TRBV28 | TGTGCCAGCACCTCTTGGACAGGAGCTGGCTACACCTTC | CASTSWTGAGYTF
TRBJ2-7 | NA | NA | TRBV7-2 | TGTGCCAGCAGCAGCAGCGGTAACTCCTACGAGCAGTACTTC | CASSSSGNSYEQYF
TRBJ2-5 | TRBD2 | NA | TRBV28 | TGTGCCACCCGAGGGACTAGCGATATCGAGACCCAGTACTTC | CATRGTSDIETQYF
TRBJ1-1 | NA | NA | TRBV6-1 | TGTGCCAGCAGCGCAGGGAACACTGAAGCTTTCTTT | CASSAGNTEAFF
TRBJ1-5 | NA | NA | TRBV6-5 | TGTGCCAGCAGTCAAATTACAGGGCAGCCCCAGCATTTT | CASSQITGQPQHF
TRBJ2-7 | NA | NA | TRBV2 | TGTGCCAGCAGGGGCCCCCATTACGAGCAGTACTTC | CASRGPHYEQYF
TRBJ2-7 | TRBD2 | NA | TRBV7-9 | TGTGCCAGCACCCCTAGCGGGAGGAAGTCCTACGAGCAGTACTTC | CASTPSGRKSYEQYF
TRBJ2-5 | TRBD1 | NA | TRBV27 | TGTGCCAGCAGCCGACGGACAGGGGGCGCGGGAGAGACCCAGTACTTC | CASSRRTGGAGETQYF
TRBJ2-5 | TRBD1 | NA | TRBV6-6 | TGTGCCAGCAGTTCGGGACAGACAAGGGCTGCGGGGACCCAGTACTTC | CASSSGQTRAAGTQYF
TRBJ1-6 | NA | NA | TRBV27 | TGTGCCAGCACCGCGGACAGTTTTAATTCACCCCTCCACTTT | CASTADSFNSPLHF
TRBJ1-1 | TRBD1 | NA | TRBV19 | TGTGCCACCTGGGACAGGGTGAGAACTGAAGCTTTCTTT | CATWDRVRTEAFF
TRBJ1-1 | NA | NA | TRBV7-9 | TGTGCCAGCAGCCGGGACATGAACACTGAAGCTTTCTTT | CASSRDMNTEAFF
TRBJ2-5 | TRBD1 | NA | TRBV28 | TGTGCCAGCAGTTTGAGGGGACAGGGTGGGACCCAGTACTTC | CASSLRGQGGTQYF
TRBJ1-5 | NA | NA | TRBV5-1 | TGCGCCAGCAGCTTGGCCGGGGAGGACGGTCAGCCCCAGCATTTT | CASSLAGEDGQPQHF
TRBJ1-2 | NA | NA | TRBV12-3/TRBV12-4 | TGTGCCAGCAGTTTTGGGGCCCTCCGTGGCTACACCTTC | CASSFGALRGYTF
TRBJ2-6 | TRBD1 | NA | TRBV18 | TGTGCCAGCTCACCGCAGGGACAGCAGTCTGGGGCCAACGTCCTGACTTTC | CASSPQGQQSGANVLTF
TRBJ1-3 | NA | NA | TRBV4-3 | TGCGCCAGCAGCCAAGGGTTGGGGCCCGGAAACACCATATATTTT | CASSQGLGPGNTIYF
TRBJ1-6 | NA | NA | TRBV6-2/TRBV6-3 | TGTGCCAGCAGTACCGGGACACAAAGTTCACCCCTCCACTTT | CASSTGTQSSPLHF
TRBJ2-2 | TRBD1 | NA | TRBV6-5 | TGTGCCAGCAGTTACGCCAGGGGGTCGGGCGGGGAGCTGTTTTTT | CASSYARGSGGELFF
TRBJ1-1 | TRBD1 | once | TRBV14 | TGTGCCAGCAGCCCTCCGTTGAGGGGACAGGGGGCTAAGAGGAACACTGAAGCTTTCTTT | CASSPPLRGQGAKRNTEAFF
TRBJ1-6 | TRBD1 | NA | TRBV5-1 | TGCGCCAGCAGCCTCCGGACAGGGAATAATTCACCCCTCCACTTT | CASSLRTGNNSPLHF
TRBJ1-1 | NA | NA | TRBV2 | TGTGCCAGCAGTGGTAACTTAAACACTGAAGCTTTCTTT | CASSGNLNTEAFF
TRBJ2-7 | NA | NA | TRBV7-2 | TGTGCCAGCAGCTTAACCAGGGAAACCTTCGAGCAGTACTTC | CASSLTRETFEQYF
TRBJ1-5 | TRBD1 | NA | TRBV18 | TGTGCCAGCTCACCCTCGACAGGGGGCAATCAGCCCCAGCATTTT | CASSPSTGGNQPQHF
TRBJ1-6 | NA | NA | TRBV6-5 | TGTGCCGCAGCCCGGAGGCAGGTCGATGCACCCCTCCACTTT | CAAARRQVDAPLHF
TRBJ2-2 | NA | NA | TRBV7-8 | TGTGCCAGCAGCTCCTTCCAGAGGGGGTTGCGCCGGGAGCTGTTTTTT | CASSSFQRGLRRELFF
TRBJ1-1 | NA | NA | TRBV4-3 | TGCGCCAGCAGCCAAGAAGGGGGGGGGAACACTGAAGCTTTCTTT | CASSQEGGGNTEAFF
TRBJ1-1 | TRBD1 | NA | TRBV14 | TGTGCCAGCAGCCCTCAGGGGGGTGAGACTGAAGCTTTCTTT | CASSPQGGETEAFF
TRBJ2-1 | TRBD1 | NA | TRBV24-1 | TGTGCCACCAGTGATTTAGCACAGGGGGCGGGCAATGAGCAGTTCTTC | CATSDLAQGAGNEQFF
TRBJ2-6 | NA | NA | TRBV4-2 | TGTGCCAGCAGCAAAAATTCACAGGCCTCTGGGGCCAACGTCCTGACTTTC | CASSKNSQASGANVLTF